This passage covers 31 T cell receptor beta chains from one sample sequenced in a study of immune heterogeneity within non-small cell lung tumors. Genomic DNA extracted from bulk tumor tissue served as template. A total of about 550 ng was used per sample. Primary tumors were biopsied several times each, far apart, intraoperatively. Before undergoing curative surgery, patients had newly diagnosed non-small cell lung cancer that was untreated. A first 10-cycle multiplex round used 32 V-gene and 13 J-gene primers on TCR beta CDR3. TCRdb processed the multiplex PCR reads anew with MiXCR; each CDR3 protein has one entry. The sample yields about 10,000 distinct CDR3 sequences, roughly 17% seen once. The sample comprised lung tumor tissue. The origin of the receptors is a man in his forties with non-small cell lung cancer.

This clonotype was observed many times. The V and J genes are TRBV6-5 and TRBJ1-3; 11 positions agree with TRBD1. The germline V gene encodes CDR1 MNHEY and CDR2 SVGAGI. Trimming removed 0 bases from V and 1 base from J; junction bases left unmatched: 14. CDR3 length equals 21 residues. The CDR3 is CASSYSYSGTGGVLSGNTIYF. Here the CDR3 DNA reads TGTGCCAGCAGTTACTCCTACTCCGGGACAGGGGGTGTCCTTTCTGGAAACACCATATATTTT.

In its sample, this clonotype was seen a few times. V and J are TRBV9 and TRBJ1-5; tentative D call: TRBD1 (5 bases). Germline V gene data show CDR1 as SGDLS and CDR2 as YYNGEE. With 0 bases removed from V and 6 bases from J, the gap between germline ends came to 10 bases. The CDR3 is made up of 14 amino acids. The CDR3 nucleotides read TGTGCCAGCAGCGTAGCTGGGCAGGGTCAGCCCCAGCATTTT. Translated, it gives CASSVAGQGQPQHF. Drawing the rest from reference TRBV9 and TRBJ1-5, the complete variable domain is DSGVTQTPKHLITATGQRVTLRCSPRSGDLSVYWYQQSLDQGLQFLIQYYNGEERAKGNILERFSAQQFPDLHSELNLSSLELGDSALYFCASSVAGQGQPQHFGDGTRLSIL.

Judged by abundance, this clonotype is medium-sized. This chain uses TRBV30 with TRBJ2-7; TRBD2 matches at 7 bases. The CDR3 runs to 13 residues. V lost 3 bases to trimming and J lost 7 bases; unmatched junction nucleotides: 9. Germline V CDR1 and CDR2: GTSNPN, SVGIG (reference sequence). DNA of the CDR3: TGTGCCTGGAGGGCTAGCGGACTACGGGAGCAGTACTTC. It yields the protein CAWRASGLREQYF.

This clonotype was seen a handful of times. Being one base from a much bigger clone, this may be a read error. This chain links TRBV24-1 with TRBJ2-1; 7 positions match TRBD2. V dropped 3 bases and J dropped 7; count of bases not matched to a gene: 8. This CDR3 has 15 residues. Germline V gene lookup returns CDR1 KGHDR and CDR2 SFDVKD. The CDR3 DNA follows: TGTGCCACCAGTGATGTCCGGGACGGGGGGAATGAGCAGTTCTTC. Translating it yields CATSDVRDGGNEQFF.

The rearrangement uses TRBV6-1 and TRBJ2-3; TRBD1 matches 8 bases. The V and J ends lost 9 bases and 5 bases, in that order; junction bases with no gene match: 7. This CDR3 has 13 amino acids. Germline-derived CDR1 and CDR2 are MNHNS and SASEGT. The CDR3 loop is CARRGQARDTQYF. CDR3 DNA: TGTGCCAGGAGGGGACAGGCAAGAGATACGCAGTATTTT.

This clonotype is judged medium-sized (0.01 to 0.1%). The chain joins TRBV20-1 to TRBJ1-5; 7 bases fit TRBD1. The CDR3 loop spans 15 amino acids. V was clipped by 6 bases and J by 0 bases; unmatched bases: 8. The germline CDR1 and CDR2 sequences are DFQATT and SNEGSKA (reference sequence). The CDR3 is CSATGTWDSNQPQHF. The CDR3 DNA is TGCAGTGCGACAGGGACATGGGATAGCAATCAGCCCCAGCATTTT.

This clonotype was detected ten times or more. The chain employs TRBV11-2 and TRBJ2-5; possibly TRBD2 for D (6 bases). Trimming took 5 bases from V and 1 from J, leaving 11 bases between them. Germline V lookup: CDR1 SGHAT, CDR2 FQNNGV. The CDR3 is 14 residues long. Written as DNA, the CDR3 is TGTGCCAGCAGCCCACGACTAGGCCAAGAGACCCAGTACTTC. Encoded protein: CASSPRLGQETQYF.

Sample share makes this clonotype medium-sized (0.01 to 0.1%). The CDR3 coding sequence is TGTGCCAGTAGTACCCGACAGGGGGCTGGGGCCAACGTCCTGACTTTC. Protein product: CASSTRQGAGANVLTF. V gene TRBV19 combines with J gene TRBJ2-6; 9 positions match TRBD1. This CDR3 is 16 amino acids long. From germline, CDR1 is LNHDA and CDR2 SQIVND (reference sequence). V lost 4 bases, J lost 2 bases, and 3 bases stayed unmatched.

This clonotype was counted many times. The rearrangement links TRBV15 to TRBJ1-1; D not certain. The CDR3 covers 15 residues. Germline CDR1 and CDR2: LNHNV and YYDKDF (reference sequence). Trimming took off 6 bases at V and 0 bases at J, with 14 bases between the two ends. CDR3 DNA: TGTGCCACCAGTTATGGCCTTACCGTGAACACTGAAGCTTTCTTT. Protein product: CATSYGLTVNTEAFF.

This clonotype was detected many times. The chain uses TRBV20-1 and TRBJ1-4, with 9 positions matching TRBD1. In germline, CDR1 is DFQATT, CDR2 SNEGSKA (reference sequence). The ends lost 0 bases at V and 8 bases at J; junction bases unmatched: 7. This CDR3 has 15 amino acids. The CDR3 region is CSARDTGTGNEKLFF. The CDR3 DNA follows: TGCAGTGCTAGAGATACCGGGACAGGGAACGAAAAACTGTTTTTT.

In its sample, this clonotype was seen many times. CDR3 region: CASSVGGTIIGNEQFF. CDR3 sequence (DNA): TGTGCCAGCAGCGTAGGAGGGACTATAATAGGTAATGAGCAGTTCTTC. This rearrangement joins TRBV9 to TRBJ2-1; 7 nucleotides match TRBD2. V lost 0 bases and J lost 7; bases outside the gene matches: 10. Germline lookup yields CDR1 SGDLS and CDR2 YYNGEE. CDR3 length: 16 amino acids.

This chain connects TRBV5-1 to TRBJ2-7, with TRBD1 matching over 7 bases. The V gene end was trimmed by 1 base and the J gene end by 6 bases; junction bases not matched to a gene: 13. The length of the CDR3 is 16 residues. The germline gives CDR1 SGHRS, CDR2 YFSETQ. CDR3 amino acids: CASSLKWGQTTPEQYF. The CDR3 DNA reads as TGCGCCAGCAGCTTGAAATGGGGACAGACTACTCCCGAGCAGTACTTC. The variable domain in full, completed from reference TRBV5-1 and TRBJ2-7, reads KAGVTQTPRYLIKTRGQQVTLSCSPISGHRSVSWYQQTPGQGLQFLFEYFSETQRNKGNFPGRFSGRQFSNSRSEMNVSTLELGDSALYLCASSLKWGQTTPEQYFGPGTRLTVT.

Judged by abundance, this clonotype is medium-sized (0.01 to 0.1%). The CDR3 protein is CASSLWGSGEKLFF. The CDR3 coding sequence is TGCGCCAGCAGCTTATGGGGGTCGGGAGAAAAACTGTTTTTT. The chain carries TRBV5-1 and TRBJ1-4, with D possibly TRBD1 on 5 matching bases. The ends were cut back, 2 bases at V and 8 bases at J, with 13 bases in the middle. Germline CDR1 reads SGHRS; CDR2 reads YFSETQ. The CDR3 length is 14 residues. The full variable domain, its missing parts supplied by reference TRBV5-1 and TRBJ1-4, is KAGVTQTPRYLIKTRGQQVTLSCSPISGHRSVSWYQQTPGQGLQFLFEYFSETQRNKGNFPGRFSGRQFSNSRSEMNVSTLELGDSALYLCASSLWGSGEKLFFGSGTQLSVL.

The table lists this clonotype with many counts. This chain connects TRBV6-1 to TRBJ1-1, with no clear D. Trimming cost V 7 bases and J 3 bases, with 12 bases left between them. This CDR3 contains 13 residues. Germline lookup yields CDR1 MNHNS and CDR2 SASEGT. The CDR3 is CASTSGPYTEAFF. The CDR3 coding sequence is TGTGCCAGCACCTCCGGGCCCTACACTGAAGCTTTCTTT.

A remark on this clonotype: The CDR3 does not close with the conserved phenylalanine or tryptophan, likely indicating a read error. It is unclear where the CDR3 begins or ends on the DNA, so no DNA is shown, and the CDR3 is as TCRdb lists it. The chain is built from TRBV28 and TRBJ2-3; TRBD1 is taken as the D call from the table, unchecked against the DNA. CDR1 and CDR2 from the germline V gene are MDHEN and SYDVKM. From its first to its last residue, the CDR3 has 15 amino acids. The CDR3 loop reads CASSPISPSGQYFGP.

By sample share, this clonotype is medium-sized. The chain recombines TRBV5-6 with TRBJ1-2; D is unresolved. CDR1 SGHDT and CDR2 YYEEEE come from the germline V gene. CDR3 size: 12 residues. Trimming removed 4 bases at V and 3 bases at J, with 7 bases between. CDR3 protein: CASSRADYGYTF. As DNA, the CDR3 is TGTGCCAGCAGCCGTGCTGACTATGGCTACACCTTC.

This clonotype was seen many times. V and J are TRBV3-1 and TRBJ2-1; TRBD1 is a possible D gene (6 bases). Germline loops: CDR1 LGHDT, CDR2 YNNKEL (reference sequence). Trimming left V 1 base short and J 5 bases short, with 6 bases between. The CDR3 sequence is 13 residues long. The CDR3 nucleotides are TGTGCCAGCAGCCAAGCAGGGGACAATGAGCAGTTCTTC. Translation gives CASSQAGDNEQFF.

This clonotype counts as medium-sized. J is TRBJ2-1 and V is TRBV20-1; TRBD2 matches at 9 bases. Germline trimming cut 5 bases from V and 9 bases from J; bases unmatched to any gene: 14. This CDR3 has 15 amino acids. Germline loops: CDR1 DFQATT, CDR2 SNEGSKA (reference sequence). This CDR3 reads CSAFSVAGAGGEQFF. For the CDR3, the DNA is TGCAGTGCTTTCTCAGTAGCGGGAGCAGGTGGTGAGCAGTTCTTC.

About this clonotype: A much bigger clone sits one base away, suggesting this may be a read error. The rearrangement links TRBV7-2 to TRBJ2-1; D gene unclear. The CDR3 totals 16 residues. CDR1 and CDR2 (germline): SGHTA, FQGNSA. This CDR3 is CASILRGPSSYNEQFF. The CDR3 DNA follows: TGTGCCAGCATCTTACGTGGGCCAAGCTCCTACAATGAGCAGTTCTTC.

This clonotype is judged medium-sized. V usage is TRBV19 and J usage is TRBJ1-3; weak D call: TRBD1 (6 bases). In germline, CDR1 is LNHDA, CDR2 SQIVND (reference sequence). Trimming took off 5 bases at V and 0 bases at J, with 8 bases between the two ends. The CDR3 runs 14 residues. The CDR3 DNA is TGTGCCAGTAGTTTGGACAGCTCTGGAAACACCATATATTTT. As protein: CASSLDSSGNTIYF.

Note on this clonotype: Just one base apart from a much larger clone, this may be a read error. In DNA, the CDR3 is TGTGCCAGCAGTCCCCCGGGACAGACCAGAAACATTCAGTACTTC. Protein: CASSPPGQTRNIQYF. This chain joins TRBV2 and TRBJ2-4; 7 nucleotides line up with TRBD1. After removal of 5 bases from V and 6 bases from J, the junction contained 10 bases not matched to a gene. The length of the CDR3 is 15 residues. Looked up from germline, CDR1 is SNHLY and CDR2 is FYNNEI.

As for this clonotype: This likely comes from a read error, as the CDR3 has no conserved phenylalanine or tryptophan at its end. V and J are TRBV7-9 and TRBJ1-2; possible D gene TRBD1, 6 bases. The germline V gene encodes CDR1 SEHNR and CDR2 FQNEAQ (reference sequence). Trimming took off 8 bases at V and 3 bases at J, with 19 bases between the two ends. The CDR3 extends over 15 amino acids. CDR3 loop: CASPSRGGADYGYTL. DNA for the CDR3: TGTGCCAGCCCCTCGAGGGGGGGGGCCGACTATGGCTACACCCTC.

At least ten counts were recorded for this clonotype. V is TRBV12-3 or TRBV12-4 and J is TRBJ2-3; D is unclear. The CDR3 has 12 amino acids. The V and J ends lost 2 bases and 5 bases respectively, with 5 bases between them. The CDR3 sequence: CASSLSIDTQYF. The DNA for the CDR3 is TGTGCCAGCAGTTTATCCATAGATACGCAGTATTTT.

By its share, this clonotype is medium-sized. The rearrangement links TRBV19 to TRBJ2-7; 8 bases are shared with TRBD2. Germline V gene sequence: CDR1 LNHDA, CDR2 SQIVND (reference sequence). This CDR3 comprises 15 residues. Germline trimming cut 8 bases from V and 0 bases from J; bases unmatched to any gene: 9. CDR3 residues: CASPIAGPSSYEQYF. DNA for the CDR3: TGTGCCAGTCCAATAGCGGGGCCGAGCTCCTACGAGCAGTACTTC.

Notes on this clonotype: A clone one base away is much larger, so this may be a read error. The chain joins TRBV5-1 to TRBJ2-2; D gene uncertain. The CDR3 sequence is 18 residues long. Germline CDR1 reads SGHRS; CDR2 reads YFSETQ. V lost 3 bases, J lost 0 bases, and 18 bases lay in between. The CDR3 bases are TGCGCCAGCAGCTCCCGTAAAGCTCAAGACGCGAACACCGGGGAGCTGTTTTTT. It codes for CASSSRKAQDANTGELFF.

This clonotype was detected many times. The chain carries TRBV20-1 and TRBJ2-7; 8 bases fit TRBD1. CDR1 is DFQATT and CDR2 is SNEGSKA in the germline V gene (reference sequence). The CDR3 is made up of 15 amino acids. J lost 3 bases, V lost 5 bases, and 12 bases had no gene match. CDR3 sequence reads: CSAPLDRGSHYEQYF. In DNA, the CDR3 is TGCAGTGCTCCACTTGACAGGGGCTCCCACTACGAGCAGTACTTC.

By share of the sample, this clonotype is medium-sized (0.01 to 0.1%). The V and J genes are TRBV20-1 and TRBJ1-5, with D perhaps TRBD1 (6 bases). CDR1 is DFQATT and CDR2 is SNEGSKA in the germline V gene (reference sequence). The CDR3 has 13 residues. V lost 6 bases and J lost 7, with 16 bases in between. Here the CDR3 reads CSANYLQGQPQHF. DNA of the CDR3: TGCAGTGCCAACTATTTACAGGGCCAGCCCCAGCATTTT.

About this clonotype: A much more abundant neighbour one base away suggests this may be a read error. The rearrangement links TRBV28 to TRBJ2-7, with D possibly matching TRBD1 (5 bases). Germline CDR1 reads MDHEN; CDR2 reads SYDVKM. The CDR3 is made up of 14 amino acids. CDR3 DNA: TGTGCCAGCACAGAAAACGGTCAGGGCTACGAGCGGTACTTC. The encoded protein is CASTENGQGYERYF. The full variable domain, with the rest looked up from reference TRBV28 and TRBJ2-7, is DVKVTQSSRYLVKRTGEKVFLECVQDMDHENMFWYRQDPGLGLRLIYFSYDVKMKEKGDIPEGYSVSREKKERFSLILESASTNQTSMYLCASTENGQGYERYFGPGTRLTVT.

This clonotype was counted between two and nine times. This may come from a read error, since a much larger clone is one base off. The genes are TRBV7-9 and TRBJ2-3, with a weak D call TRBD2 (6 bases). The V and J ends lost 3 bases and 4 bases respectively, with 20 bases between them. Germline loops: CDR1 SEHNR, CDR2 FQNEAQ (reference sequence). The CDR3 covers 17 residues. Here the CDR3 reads CASSFDHGGVGADTQYF. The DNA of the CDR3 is TGTGCCAGCAGCTTTGATCACGGCGGGGTTGGGGCAGATACGCAGTATTTT.

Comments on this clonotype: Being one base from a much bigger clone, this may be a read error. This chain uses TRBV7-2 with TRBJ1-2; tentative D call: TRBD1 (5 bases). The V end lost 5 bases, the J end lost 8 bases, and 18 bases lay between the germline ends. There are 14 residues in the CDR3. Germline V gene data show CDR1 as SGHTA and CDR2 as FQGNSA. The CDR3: CASSLRAGGSGYTF. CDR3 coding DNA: TGTGCCAGCAGCCTTAGGGCGGGGGGAAGCGGCTACACCTTC.

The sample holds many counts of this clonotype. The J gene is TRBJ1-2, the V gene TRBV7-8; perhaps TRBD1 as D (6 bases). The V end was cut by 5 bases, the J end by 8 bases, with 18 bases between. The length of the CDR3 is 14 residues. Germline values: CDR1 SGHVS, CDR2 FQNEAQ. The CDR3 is CASSPQAGAGGYTF. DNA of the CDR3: TGTGCCAGCAGCCCGCAGGCAGGGGCGGGAGGCTACACCTTC.